The present T cell receptor beta chain was sequenced within a study of monozygotic twins with inflammatory bowel disease. There are 13 residues in the CDR3. Germline loops: CDR1 MNHEY, CDR2 SVGEGT. The team made cDNA by running eight separate reactions for each sample. One entry per CDR3 protein, without DNA, is what TCRdb gives after re-calling the 5' RACE reads. This repertoire includes about 300,000 distinct CDR3 sequences. The chain joins TRBV6-2 or TRBV6-3 to TRBJ1-5. Sequences were obtained from blood. This sequence was found in a human donor with ulcerative colitis or Crohn's disease, or a healthy co-twin of an affected twin (not recorded which). This CDR3 reads CASSYPLNQPQHF.